This is a list of T cell receptor beta chains from one sample in a study of cytomegalovirus exposure and HLA in healthy donors. Produced via immunoSEQ multiplex PCR; TCRdb's table is partial and in-frame only. The table records about 82,000 clones, 70% to 80% of them present only once. Sample: PBMCs. The source is a man aged 55 to 70 in good health and CMV-seronegative. Both conserved end residues are part of each CDR3. The D gene is left open where the match is weak.

J gene: TRBJ1-1
V gene: TRBV30
CDR3 length: 13
D gene: .
CDR3 DNA: TGTGCCTGGACCCCTGGGGAGCCCACTGAAGCTTTCTTT
CDR3 protein: CAWTPGEPTEAFF

J gene: TRBJ2-5
V gene: TRBV6-6
CDR3 length: 14
D gene: .
CDR3 DNA: TGTGCCAGCAGTCCCCGGACAAACCAAGAGACCCAGTACTTC
CDR3 protein: CASSPRTNQETQYF

J gene: TRBJ1-2
V gene: TRBV6-1
CDR3 length: 15
D gene: TRBD1
CDR3 DNA: TGTGCCAGCAGTGGGTTGGACAGGGATTTATATGGCTACACCTTC
CDR3 protein: CASSGLDRDLYGYTF

J gene: TRBJ1-5
V gene: TRBV6-6
CDR3 length: 15
D gene: TRBD1
CDR3 DNA: TGTGCCAGCAGTTACCAGACAGGGACGGGGCAGCCCCAGCATTTT
CDR3 protein: CASSYQTGTGQPQHF

J gene: TRBJ1-5
V gene: TRBV5-1
CDR3 length: 15
D gene: .
CDR3 DNA: TGCGCCAGCAGCTTGTCCGGGGGGAGCAATCAGCCCCAGCATTTT
CDR3 protein: CASSLSGGSNQPQHF

J gene: TRBJ2-1
V gene: TRBV5-1
CDR3 length: 16
D gene: TRBD2
CDR3 DNA: TGCGCCAGCAGCTTGGTTAGGCGGGAGGCGGGCTATGAGCAGTTCTTC
CDR3 protein: CASSLVRREAGYEQFF

J gene: TRBJ2-7
V gene: TRBV19
CDR3 length: 12
D gene: TRBD1
CDR3 DNA: TGTGCCATCCGGGACAGCGACCACGAGCAGTACTTC
CDR3 protein: CAIRDSDHEQYF

J gene: TRBJ1-6
V gene: TRBV7-8
CDR3 length: 13
D gene: .
CDR3 DNA: TGTGCCAGCAGCTTAGGGGGGGACTCACCCCTCCACTTT
CDR3 protein: CASSLGGDSPLHF

J gene: TRBJ2-7
V gene: TRBV5-1
CDR3 length: 17
D gene: TRBD2
CDR3 DNA: TGCGCCAGCAGCGTAACCGGGACTAGCGGGGGAACCTACGAGCAGTACTTC
CDR3 protein: CASSVTGTSGGTYEQYF

J gene: TRBJ1-5
V gene: TRBV21-1
CDR3 length: 14
D gene: .
CDR3 DNA: TGTGCCAGCAGCAAAGTAACGCGGTATCAGCCCCAGCATTTT
CDR3 protein: CASSKVTRYQPQHF

J gene: TRBJ2-5
V gene: TRBV11-3
CDR3 length: 15
D gene: .
CDR3 DNA: TGTGCCAGCAGCTCGGGGGGACAACCCCAAGAGACCCAGTACTTC
CDR3 protein: CASSSGGQPQETQYF

J gene: TRBJ1-1
V gene: TRBV10-3
CDR3 length: 15
D gene: .
CDR3 DNA: TGTGCCATCAGTGAGCCAGGGGAAGAACGCACTGAAGCTTTCTTT
CDR3 protein: CAISEPGEERTEAFF

J gene: TRBJ2-3
V gene: TRBV6-5
CDR3 length: 14
D gene: TRBD1
CDR3 DNA: TGTGCCAGCAGACAGGGGCTTAGCACAGATACGCAGTATTTT
CDR3 protein: CASRQGLSTDTQYF

J gene: TRBJ2-5
V gene: TRBV29-1
CDR3 length: 12
D gene: TRBD2
CDR3 DNA: TGCAGCGTTGGGGGAGGGGAAGAGACCCAGTACTTC
CDR3 protein: CSVGGGEETQYF